This is a list of T cell receptor beta chains from one sample in a study of vaccination effects on CD4 cells after COVID-19. Their cognate antigens are unknown. Sequencing used immunoSEQ multiplex PCR; TCRdb keeps in-frame clones, though not all of them. This repertoire shows about 45,000 clones, around 80% found once; its top ten account for about 32%. This specimen was CD4+ T cells from PBMCs cultured with a peptide pool, taken before COVID-19 vaccination. These receptors were collected from a human donor who had a prior SARS-CoV-2 infection. Each CDR3 is given with its conserved first and last residue. The order of the fields is clone size, CDR3 length, V gene, D gene, J gene, CDR3 DNA, CDR3 protein. A D gene is named only where the DNA matches it firmly. Some rows have no size entry. The others give once, few or many, or a class for an expanded clone.

.	14	TRBV6-5	TRBD1	TRBJ1-2	TGTGCCAGCAGCTCGGGGACAGCTAACTATGGCTACACCTTC	CASSSGTANYGYTF
.	13	TRBV2	.	TRBJ1-1	TGTGCCACCGTCCGAGCCGTGAACACTGAAGCTTTCTTT	CATVRAVNTEAFF
few	13	TRBV9	.	TRBJ1-2	TGTGCCAGCAGAACCTCGGGGAACTATGGCTACACCTTC	CASRTSGNYGYTF
.	13	TRBV20-1	TRBD1	TRBJ1-5	TGCAGTGCTAGTGGCAGGGGGGGCCAGCCCCAGCATTTT	CSASGRGGQPQHF
.	12	TRBV7-2	.	TRBJ2-7	TGTGCCAGCAGCCCTAGCTCCTACGAGCAGTACTTC	CASSPSSYEQYF
.	16	TRBV4-2	.	TRBJ2-7	TGTGCCAGCAGCACCCGTGGGACGGCCATATCCCACGAGCAGTACTTC	CASSTRGTAISHEQYF
.	14	TRBV7-2	.	TRBJ2-5	TGTGCCAGCAGCTTGACAGCGTACCAAGAGACCCAGTACTTC	CASSLTAYQETQYF
few	14	TRBV7-2	.	TRBJ2-1	TGTGCCAGCAGCTTAGACATTTTTAGCACTGGGCAGTTCTTC	CASSLDIFSTGQFF
once	15	TRBV3-1/TRBV3-2	TRBD1	TRBJ2-7	TGTGCCAGCAGCTTTTGGACAGGGGGTTCCTACGAGCAGTACTTC	CASSFWTGGSYEQYF
.	15	TRBV7-2	.	TRBJ2-7	TGTGCCAGCAGCTTCGCCTCTCACAAGGACTACGAGCAGTACTTC	CASSFASHKDYEQYF
.	14	TRBV24-1	.	TRBJ2-1	TGTGCCACCAGTGATACAGGCCTCTACAATGAGCAGTTCTTC	CATSDTGLYNEQFF
.	17	TRBV24-1	TRBD2	TRBJ2-1	TGTGCCACCAGTGATTTTCGGTCTAGCGGGAGGGGGAATGAGCAGTTCTTC	CATSDFRSSGRGNEQFF
.	14	TRBV6-5	.	TRBJ1-1	TGTGCCAGCAGTTACTCGGAGGGCATTCCTGAAGCTTTCTTT	CASSYSEGIPEAFF
.	13	TRBV9	.	TRBJ1-1	TGTGCCAGCGCGACCGGAACGAACACTGAAGCTTTCTTT	CASATGTNTEAFF
.	14	TRBV30	TRBD2	TRBJ2-5	TGTGCCTGGAGTGGCCTAGCGGGGTTTGAGACCCAGTACTTC	CAWSGLAGFETQYF